This is a list of T cell receptor beta chains from one sample in a study of blood T cell repertoires in COVID-19. Only in-frame clones appear in the TCRdb table, and some are missing; sequencing was by immunoSEQ multiplex PCR. The data show 140,000 or so clones, more than 80% seen once. The source material was peripheral blood. The receptor set was obtained from a human donor in a cohort sampled during active COVID-19. CDR3s include the opening cysteine and the closing phenylalanine or tryptophan. D genes are given only for firm matches. Part of the rows lack a size; the others show once, few, many or a class for expanded clones.

j_call: TRBJ2-1; clone_size: once; d_call: TRBD2; v_call: TRBV7-3; cdr3_nt: TGTGCCAGCAGCTTAAGCGGGGGGGACAATGAGCAGTTCTTC; cdr3_aa: CASSLSGGDNEQFF
j_call: TRBJ1-1; clone_size: .; d_call: .; v_call: TRBV18; cdr3_nt: TGTGCCAGCTCACCCTTAGACACGAACACTGAAGCTTTCTTT; cdr3_aa: CASSPLDTNTEAFF
j_call: TRBJ2-7; clone_size: .; d_call: .; v_call: TRBV5-1; cdr3_nt: TGCGCCAGCAGCTCTGGGGTGGGACACGGGTCCTACGAGCAGTACTTC; cdr3_aa: CASSSGVGHGSYEQYF
j_call: TRBJ2-6; clone_size: .; d_call: TRBD2; v_call: TRBV5-6; cdr3_nt: TGTGCCAGCAGCCTTCCGGGGGGTGGGGCCAACGTCCTGACTTTC; cdr3_aa: CASSLPGGGANVLTF
j_call: TRBJ2-7; clone_size: .; d_call: .; v_call: TRBV11-2; cdr3_nt: TGTGCCAGCAGCTGGCGGGACAGAGACTACGAGCAGTACTTC; cdr3_aa: CASSWRDRDYEQYF
j_call: TRBJ2-1; clone_size: .; d_call: TRBD2; v_call: TRBV9; cdr3_nt: TGTGCCAGCAGCGGACTAGCGGGAGGAAACAATGAGCAGTTCTTC; cdr3_aa: CASSGLAGGNNEQFF
j_call: TRBJ2-6; clone_size: .; d_call: .; v_call: TRBV5-1; cdr3_nt: TGCGCCAGCTCCCGGGACACAAGCTCTGGGGCCAACGTCCTGACTTTC; cdr3_aa: CASSRDTSSGANVLTF
j_call: TRBJ1-1; clone_size: .; d_call: .; v_call: TRBV30; cdr3_nt: TGTGCCTGGAGCGCAGGGGTGCAGGCTTTCTTT; cdr3_aa: CAWSAGVQAFF
j_call: TRBJ1-1; clone_size: .; d_call: TRBD1; v_call: TRBV5-5; cdr3_nt: TGTGCCAGCAGCTTGGCAGGGGGCGGGATGAACACTGAAGCTTTCTTT; cdr3_aa: CASSLAGGGMNTEAFF
j_call: TRBJ2-7; clone_size: .; d_call: TRBD1; v_call: TRBV19; cdr3_nt: TGTGCCAGTAGTTATGCCGACAGGGACGAGCAGTACTTC; cdr3_aa: CASSYADRDEQYF
j_call: TRBJ2-1; clone_size: few; d_call: TRBD2; v_call: TRBV5-1; cdr3_nt: TGCGCCAGCAGCAGACTAGCGGGGGGGTACAATGAGCAGTTCTTC; cdr3_aa: CASSRLAGGYNEQFF
j_call: TRBJ2-1; clone_size: .; d_call: TRBD2; v_call: TRBV11-2; cdr3_nt: TGTGCCAGCAGCTTAGGGGCTAGCGGGAGTGTTCCTGGGGAGCAGTTCTTC; cdr3_aa: CASSLGASGSVPGEQFF
j_call: TRBJ2-2; clone_size: .; d_call: .; v_call: TRBV7-3; cdr3_nt: TGTGCCAGCAGCTTAAGGCCAGGGGACGAATTATCCGGGGAGCTGTTTTTT; cdr3_aa: CASSLRPGDELSGELFF